The rows below give T cell receptor beta chains drawn from one sample of a study of OX40 agonist ivuxolimab in advanced cancers. Repertoires were generated with immunoSEQ multiplex PCR, while TCRdb's copy carries only in-frame clones and drops some. The profile shows tens of thousands of clones, over 75% of them singletons. Sequencing was performed on CD4+ or CD8+ T cells sorted from blood, taken in a trial of the OX40 agonist ivuxolimab. The source is an adult with an advanced solid tumor such as melanoma, head and neck, liver or kidney cancer. CDR3s include the opening cysteine and the closing phenylalanine or tryptophan. A D gene is named only where the DNA matches it firmly.

len: 15; j_gene: TRBJ2-5; d_gene: -; v_gene: TRBV11-3; CDR3aa: CASSQRWGAGETQYF
len: 13; j_gene: TRBJ1-5; d_gene: -; v_gene: TRBV7-9; CDR3aa: CASSTNRNQPQHF
len: 15; j_gene: TRBJ1-5; d_gene: TRBD1; v_gene: TRBV5-1; CDR3aa: CASSPGTGLNQPQHF
len: 15; j_gene: TRBJ1-1; d_gene: -; v_gene: TRBV6-9; CDR3aa: CASSYSNGAETEAFF
len: 15; j_gene: TRBJ2-2; d_gene: -; v_gene: TRBV7-3; CDR3aa: CASSLMGTATGELFF
len: 12; j_gene: TRBJ2-7; d_gene: -; v_gene: TRBV2; CDR3aa: CASSTEIYEQYF
len: 14; j_gene: TRBJ1-1; d_gene: -; v_gene: TRBV11-2; CDR3aa: CASLGSYGGTEAFF
len: 19; j_gene: TRBJ2-5; d_gene: TRBD2; v_gene: TRBV18; CDR3aa: CASSQNGAGGRVLGETQYF
len: 15; j_gene: TRBJ1-4; d_gene: -; v_gene: TRBV19; CDR3aa: CASKTLGQGDEKLFF
len: 14; j_gene: TRBJ1-1; d_gene: TRBD1; v_gene: TRBV6-1; CDR3aa: CASRSGQEYTEAFF
len: 14; j_gene: TRBJ1-5; d_gene: TRBD1; v_gene: TRBV2; CDR3aa: CASRGATGDQPQHF
len: 15; j_gene: TRBJ1-6; d_gene: -; v_gene: TRBV6-6; CDR3aa: CASSFRGVGNSPLHF
len: 15; j_gene: TRBJ2-3; d_gene: TRBD2; v_gene: TRBV15; CDR3aa: CATSRSGSGTDTQYF
len: 14; j_gene: TRBJ1-1; d_gene: -; v_gene: TRBV5-1; CDR3aa: CASSLAPGSTEAFF
len: 16; j_gene: TRBJ2-5; d_gene: -; v_gene: TRBV5-4; CDR3aa: CASSQDRRKGGETQYF
len: 16; j_gene: TRBJ2-5; d_gene: TRBD1; v_gene: TRBV5-5; CDR3aa: CASLTGGQGASETQYF
len: 13; j_gene: TRBJ2-1; d_gene: -; v_gene: TRBV18; CDR3aa: CASLKTVIDEQFF
len: 14; j_gene: TRBJ2-7; d_gene: TRBD2; v_gene: TRBV6-1; CDR3aa: CASSEVTSGDPRHF
len: 16; j_gene: TRBJ2-7; d_gene: -; v_gene: TRBV6-6; CDR3aa: CASSPSDLGMFGEQYF
len: 15; j_gene: TRBJ1-4; d_gene: -; v_gene: TRBV30; CDR3aa: CAWKHSDRPNEKLFF
len: 15; j_gene: TRBJ1-5; d_gene: -; v_gene: TRBV7-2; CDR3aa: CASSLRPTGNQPQHF
len: 13; j_gene: TRBJ2-3; d_gene: -; v_gene: TRBV11-3; CDR3aa: CASSLFQTDTQYF
len: 14; j_gene: TRBJ2-7; d_gene: TRBD1; v_gene: TRBV11-2; CDR3aa: CASRGTAQSYEQYF
len: 16; j_gene: TRBJ1-2; d_gene: -; v_gene: TRBV7-6; CDR3aa: CASSLEAGRKNYGYTF
len: 16; j_gene: TRBJ2-7; d_gene: TRBD1; v_gene: TRBV19; CDR3aa: CASSIGGTGSHYEQYF
len: 15; j_gene: TRBJ1-2; d_gene: TRBD1; v_gene: TRBV7-2; CDR3aa: CASSSLEQGSYGYTF
len: 13; j_gene: TRBJ1-1; d_gene: -; v_gene: TRBV7-9; CDR3aa: CASSLLADTEAFF
len: 17; j_gene: TRBJ1-2; d_gene: TRBD1; v_gene: TRBV30; CDR3aa: CAWSASRTGGGGYGYTF
len: 15; j_gene: TRBJ2-2; d_gene: TRBD2; v_gene: TRBV5-1; CDR3aa: CASSSAGDWSGELFF
len: 15; j_gene: TRBJ1-1; d_gene: TRBD1; v_gene: TRBV5-4; CDR3aa: CASSQDGQGRTEAFF
len: 15; j_gene: TRBJ1-4; d_gene: TRBD1; v_gene: TRBV6-5; CDR3aa: CASSRDRAANEKLFF
len: 14; j_gene: TRBJ1-4; d_gene: -; v_gene: TRBV7-9; CDR3aa: CASSFKGQNEKLFF
len: 15; j_gene: -; d_gene: -; v_gene: TRBV7-9; CDR3aa: CASSLRTGSSYEQYF
len: 15; j_gene: -; d_gene: -; v_gene: TRBV10-3; CDR3aa: CAISESMRGSYEQYF
len: 13; j_gene: TRBJ1-3; d_gene: -; v_gene: TRBV7-3; CDR3aa: CASSVGSGNTIYF
len: 16; j_gene: TRBJ2-1; d_gene: TRBD2; v_gene: TRBV5-1; CDR3aa: CASSLGLAGANNEQFF
len: 15; j_gene: TRBJ2-5; d_gene: -; v_gene: TRBV25-1; CDR3aa: CASSPPLGHQETQYF
len: 17; j_gene: TRBJ1-6; d_gene: -; v_gene: TRBV27; CDR3aa: CASSSLTGRVRGSPLHF
len: 13; j_gene: TRBJ2-7; d_gene: -; v_gene: TRBV5-1; CDR3aa: CASSIPPSYEQYF
len: 13; j_gene: TRBJ1-1; d_gene: -; v_gene: TRBV2; CDR3aa: CASSGRLGTEAFF
len: 11; j_gene: TRBJ2-1; d_gene: -; v_gene: TRBV20-1; CDR3aa: CSARVYNEQFF
len: 10; j_gene: TRBJ2-5; d_gene: -; v_gene: TRBV20-1; CDR3aa: CSAAQETQYF
len: 13; j_gene: TRBJ2-2; d_gene: -; v_gene: TRBV29-1; CDR3aa: CSVDGWGTGELFF
len: 15; j_gene: TRBJ1-1; d_gene: TRBD1; v_gene: TRBV6-5; CDR3aa: CASSYSRGLGTEAFF
len: 13; j_gene: TRBJ1-2; d_gene: -; v_gene: TRBV5-8; CDR3aa: CASSLGASYGYTF
len: 16; j_gene: TRBJ2-2; d_gene: -; v_gene: TRBV19; CDR3aa: CASSNWGSGNTGELFF
len: 11; j_gene: TRBJ1-4; d_gene: TRBD1; v_gene: TRBV30; CDR3aa: CAQGANEKLFF
len: 17; j_gene: TRBJ2-1; d_gene: TRBD2; v_gene: TRBV7-2; CDR3aa: CASSLRPGGALYNEQFF
len: 13; j_gene: TRBJ1-4; d_gene: -; v_gene: TRBV7-3; CDR3aa: CASSLAVGEKLFF
len: 19; j_gene: TRBJ1-4; d_gene: -; v_gene: TRBV2; CDR3aa: CARTVNDEPTKPVNEKLFF
len: 14; j_gene: TRBJ1-1; d_gene: -; v_gene: TRBV5-1; CDR3aa: CASRVGQRNTEAFF
len: 14; j_gene: TRBJ2-7; d_gene: TRBD1; v_gene: TRBV11-2; CDR3aa: CASSLGDRVYEQYF
len: 17; j_gene: TRBJ2-7; d_gene: TRBD2; v_gene: TRBV28; CDR3aa: CASSPIKPAGASYEQYF